The next 14 T cell receptor beta chains were all read from a single sample in a study of T cell changes during pregnancy in multiple sclerosis (dated by TCRdb to the late 2010s). The library was obtained by the immunoSEQ multiplex PCR assay. Here the immuneACCESS table is served through TCRdb, limited to in-frame sequences with V and J called. Missing clones are a known gap in these copies; in checked studies unresolved V genes cover under half, and the rest lacks a known reason. Within this sample are about 57,000 clones, with 90% to 95% of them counted one time only. In total, the top ten clones hold approximately 2% of the sample. This specimen consisted of peripheral blood, obtained after pregnancy. These receptors originate from a female donor with multiple sclerosis, enrolled in a pregnancy study.

The chain has TRBV5-1 and TRBJ1-1; 9 bases agree with TRBD1. This CDR3 has 19 amino acids. Trimming removed 4 bases from V and 0 bases from J; junction bases left unmatched: 16. The V gene's germline CDR1 is SGHRS and CDR2 YFSETQ. The CDR3 DNA follows: TGCGCCAGCAGCGGGGTCGTCGGGACAGGGTTACTCATGAACACTGAAGCTTTCTTT. Translating it yields CASSGVVGTGLLMNTEAFF.

The chain recombines TRBV19 with TRBJ2-1; 8 positions agree with TRBD1. The CDR3 runs to 15 residues. Germline loops: CDR1 LNHDA, CDR2 SQIVND (reference sequence). V lost 3 bases, J lost 6 bases, and 7 bases stayed unmatched. The CDR3 sequence: CASSIRTGTGNEQFF. The CDR3 DNA follows: TGTGCCAGTAGTATCCGGACAGGGACCGGCAATGAGCAGTTCTTC.

V is TRBV4-2 and J is TRBJ1-1; D remains ambiguous. Trimming stripped 0 bases from V and 2 bases from J, with 7 bases between. This CDR3 is 14 amino acids long. Germline V gene data show CDR1 as LGHNA and CDR2 as YNFKEQ. The CDR3 loop reads CASSQDFINTEAFF. The CDR3 bases are TGTGCCAGCAGCCAAGATTTTATCAACACTGAAGCTTTCTTT.

This chain uses TRBV4-3 with TRBJ1-4, with D hard to call. CDR1 is LGHNA, CDR2 YSLEER, per germline. This CDR3 has 15 residues. V was pared by 8 bases and J by 0 bases, with 13 bases between. This CDR3 reads CASSQRTPTNEKLFF. CDR3 bases: TGCGCCAGCTCCCAAAGGACTCCAACTAATGAAAAACTGTTTTTT.

Only one count was recorded for this clone. This chain uses TRBV27 with TRBJ1-1, with 12 positions matching TRBD1. The length of the CDR3 is 15 residues. Germline lookup yields CDR1 MNHEY and CDR2 SMNVEV (reference sequence). The junction had 9 bases not matched to a gene; V was cut back by 7 bases and J by 6 bases. The CDR3 region is CASKHWGQGASEAFF. The CDR3 bases are TGTGCCAGCAAACACTGGGGACAGGGGGCTTCTGAAGCTTTCTTT.

This clone was seen only once. CDR3 residues: CASSVSGTGGNEKLFF. In DNA form, the CDR3 reads TGTGCCAGTAGTGTATCCGGGACAGGGGGCAACGAAAAACTGTTTTTT. The rearrangement joins TRBV19 to TRBJ1-4; 12 bases align to TRBD1. The CDR3 extends over 16 amino acids. Trimming removed 5 bases from V and 8 bases from J; junction bases left unmatched: 9. Per the germline V gene, CDR1 is LNHDA and CDR2 is SQIVND (reference sequence). The full variable domain, with the rest looked up from reference TRBV19 and TRBJ1-4, is DGGITQSPKYLFRKEGQNVTLSCEQNLNHDAMYWYRQDPGQGLRLIYYSQIVNDFQKGDIAEGYSVSREKKESFPLTVTSAQKNPTAFYLCASSVSGTGGNEKLFFGSGTQLSVL.

The rearrangement uses TRBV29-1 and TRBJ2-1, with 9 bases fitting TRBD1. This CDR3 is built from 17 residues. Germline CDR1 SQVTM, CDR2 ANQGSEA. Germline trimming cut 6 bases from V and 6 bases from J; bases unmatched to any gene: 18. The CDR3 is CSVSPGWTGAVSNEQFF. CDR3 nucleotides: TGCAGCGTATCACCCGGATGGACAGGGGCAGTTTCCAATGAGCAGTTCTTC.

This clone was found once. The chain uses TRBV19 and TRBJ2-2; 8 bases match TRBD1. The CDR3 has 14 residues. The ends lost 5 bases at V and 6 bases at J; junction bases unmatched: 5. Per germline, CDR1 LNHDA and CDR2 SQIVND (reference sequence). The CDR3 DNA sequence: TGTGCCAGTAGTCGACAGGGGACGGCCGGGGAGCTGTTTTTT. Translating gives CASSRQGTAGELFF.

J is TRBJ2-5 and V is TRBV7-8; 8 bases align to TRBD1. Unmatched junction bases numbered 5, after V lost 2 bases and J lost 0 bases. Germline CDR1 reads SGHVS; CDR2 reads FQNEAQ. The CDR3 spans 16 residues. The CDR3 protein is CASSLSGQAYQETQYF. For the CDR3, the DNA is TGTGCCAGCAGCTTATCGGGACAGGCTTACCAAGAGACCCAGTACTTC.

Details on this clone: This CDR3 is also generated by other DNA sequences in the sample. The chain employs TRBV27 and TRBJ2-7; the match to TRBD2 covers 12 bases. With 4 bases clipped from V and 4 bases from J, the junction kept 2 bases outside the gene matches. CDR3 length: 14 amino acids. Germline loops: CDR1 MNHEY, CDR2 SMNVEV (reference sequence). CDR3 protein: CASSSGTSGYEQYF. CDR3 DNA sequence: TGTGCCAGCAGTTCAGGGACTAGCGGGTACGAGCAGTACTTC.

The V call is TRBV15, the J call TRBJ2-5; D is possibly TRBD1 (6 bases). The germline CDR1 and CDR2 sequences are LNHNV and YYDKDF (reference sequence). The CDR3 contains 14 residues. V lost 3 bases and J 5 bases, leaving 13 bases between the germline ends. The CDR3 coding sequence is TGTGCCACCAGCAGGATCCGGGACAAGGAGACCCAGTACTTC. This translates into CATSRIRDKETQYF.

The chain couples TRBV2 to TRBJ1-2; 9 bases fit TRBD1. The CDR3 consists of 15 residues. CDR1 and CDR2 from the germline V gene are SNHLY and FYNNEI. The V segment lost 0 bases and the J segment 7 bases; nucleotides outside the gene matches: 6. The CDR3 nucleotides read TGTGCCAGCAGTGAAGCCCCGGGACAGGGAGCTGGCTACACCTTC. Protein product: CASSEAPGQGAGYTF.

The J gene is TRBJ1-2, the V gene TRBV4-2, with unresolved D. This CDR3 is built from 16 residues. The germline V gene has CDR1 LGHNA and CDR2 YNFKEQ. Trimming shortened V by 1 base and J by 1 base, and 13 bases separated the two germline ends. The CDR3, as DNA: TGTGCCAGCAGCCAAGTACTTCCGCCGCTTAACTATGGCTACACCTTC. Its translation is CASSQVLPPLNYGYTF.

The rearrangement uses TRBV4-1 and TRBJ1-5, with 7 bases that match TRBD1. In germline, CDR1 is MGHRA, CDR2 YSYEKL. The CDR3 loop spans 17 amino acids. V gave up 3 bases and J gave up 0 bases; unmatched junction bases: 8. The CDR3 nucleotides are TGCGCCAGCAGCCACGTATGGACAGGAGATAGCAATCAGCCCCAGCATTTT. Translated, it gives CASSHVWTGDSNQPQHF.